The present TCR beta chain was sequenced within a study of blood T cells in healthy people across ages. A second about 7 to 12 cycle PCR used barcoded and J-beta primers. One entry per CDR3 protein results from TCRdb running MiXCR on the 5' RACE reads. The sample contains hundreds of thousands of distinct CDR3 sequences, 27% of which appear only once. This CDR3 comprises 14 residues. Trimming cost V 1 base and J 4 bases, with 10 bases left between them. Germline V gives CDR1 SEHNR, CDR2 FQNEAQ (reference sequence). Sequencing was performed on blood. The receptor was isolated from a woman in her seventies in good health. The rearrangement joins TRBV7-9 to TRBJ2-5, with D possibly matching TRBD2 (5 bases). Written as DNA, the CDR3 is TGTGCCAGCAGCTTAGATATGGGGAGAGAGACCCAGTACTTC. Amino acids: CASSLDMGRETQYF.